The clone carrying this T cell receptor (beta chain) was observed many times. Antigen specificity is unknown. The sample originates from a study of T-cell reconstitution after alpha-beta-depleted transplantation in children. Whole-study findings and limits: Several patients had high TCRbeta diversity at day 60; it came from surviving recipient T cells and thymic progenitors. Reportedly, only several hundred clones from non-depleted graft cells drove alpha-beta T-cell counts at about two months. The main origin of T-cell counts and diversity one year after transplant was newly produced T cells.

The TCRbeta library was prepared with unique molecular identifiers. TCRdb re-called the PCR reads through MiXCR, storing one row per CDR3 protein. The profile shows 200,000 to 250,000 distinct CDR3 sequences, about 7% of them singletons. The trim removed 6 bases at V and 5 bases at J, leaving 3 bases unmatched. This CDR3 contains 12 residues. The germline V gene has CDR1 MNHEY and CDR2 SMNVEV (reference sequence). Source: PBMCs, taken before TCRalphabeta/CD19-depleted stem cell transplant. The clonotype was recovered from a boy aged 2-9 years with acute lymphoblastic leukemia, due to receive a stem cell transplant. J is TRBJ1-1 and V is TRBV27; 7 bases fit TRBD1. CDR3 DNA: TGTGCCAGCAGCCAGGACAGGACTGAAGCTTTCTTT. Amino acids: CASSQDRTEAFF.